This T cell receptor beta chain was documented in a study of blood T cell repertoires in COVID-19. About the study: Material from acute and convalescent COVID-19 was sourced from the United States, Italy and Spain.

The CDR3 loop spans 15 amino acids. V shed 5 bases and J shed 3 bases, with 16 bases lying between them. CDR1 SGHNT and CDR2 YENEEA come from the germline V gene. In the original workflow: Reference gene primer amplification gave nucleated cell count estimates. Produced via immunoSEQ multiplex PCR; TCRdb's table is partial and in-frame only. For V, J and clone size, that table is used; D and trimming come from the DNA. The data contain under 200,000 clones, around nine tenths of them singletons. The chain recombines TRBV11-3 with TRBJ2-5; a possible D gene is TRBD2 (6 bases). Sequencing was done on a sample of peripheral blood. The TCR comes from a young man with active or convalescent COVID-19. This CDR3 is CASSLGLAEKETQYF. DNA for the CDR3: TGTGCCAGCAGCCTTGGGTTAGCGGAAAAAGAGACCCAGTACTTC. Combining the CDR3 with reference TRBV11-3 and TRBJ2-5 gives the whole variable domain EAGVVQSPRYKIIEKKQPVAFWCNPISGHNTLYWYLQNLGQGPELLIRYENEEAVDDSQLPKDRFSAERLKGVDSTLKIQPAELGDSAVYLCASSLGLAEKETQYFGPGTRLLVL.